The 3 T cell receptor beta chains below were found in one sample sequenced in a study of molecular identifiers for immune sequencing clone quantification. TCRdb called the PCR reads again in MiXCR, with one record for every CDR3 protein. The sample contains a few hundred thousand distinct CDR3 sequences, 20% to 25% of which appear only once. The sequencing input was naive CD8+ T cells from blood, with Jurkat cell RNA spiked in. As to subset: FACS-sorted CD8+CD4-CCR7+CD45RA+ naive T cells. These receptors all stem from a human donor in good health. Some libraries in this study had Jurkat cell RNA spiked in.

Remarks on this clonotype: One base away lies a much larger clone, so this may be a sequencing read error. CDR3: CTSSHPGTGGKGTQYF. Written as DNA, the CDR3 is TGCACCAGCAGTCATCCGGGGACAGGGGGTAAAGGGACCCAGTACTTC. This chain uses TRBV23-1 with TRBJ2-5, with 11 bases aligning to TRBD1. TRBV23-1 is an ORF for which the function is uncertain. The CDR3 has 16 amino acids.

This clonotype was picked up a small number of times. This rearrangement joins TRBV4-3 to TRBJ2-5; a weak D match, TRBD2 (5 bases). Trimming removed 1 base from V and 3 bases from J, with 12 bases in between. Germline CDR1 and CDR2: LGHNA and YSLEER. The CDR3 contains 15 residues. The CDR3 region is CASSQGTGSEETQYF. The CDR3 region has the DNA TGCGCCAGCAGCCAAGGAACGGGATCTGAAGAGACCCAGTACTTC.

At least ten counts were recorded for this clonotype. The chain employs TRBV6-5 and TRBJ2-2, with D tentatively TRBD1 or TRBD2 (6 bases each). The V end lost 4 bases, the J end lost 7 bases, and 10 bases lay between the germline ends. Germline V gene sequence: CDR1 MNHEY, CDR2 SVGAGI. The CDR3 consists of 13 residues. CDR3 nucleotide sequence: TGTGCCAGCAGTTTCAGGGGAGGCGGGGAGCTGTTTTTT. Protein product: CASSFRGGGELFF.